This passage covers 29 T cell receptor beta chains from one sample sequenced in a study of T cells in localized non-small cell lung cancer. Assay: immunoSEQ multiplex PCR; the TCRdb copy retains only in-frame clones and omits some. This table holds over a thousand clones, around a quarter found once. The sample in question was normal lung tissue next to the tumor, obtained before any cancer treatment. The receptors come from a woman aged 35 to 70 with stage III squamous cell lung carcinoma.

In this sample, this clone turned up a few times. The chain carries TRBV29-1 and TRBJ2-1; either TRBD1 or TRBD2 may supply D (7 bases each). V lost 7 bases, J lost 7 bases, and 14 bases lay in between. CDR3 length: 12 amino acids. Germline-derived CDR1 and CDR2 are SQVTM and ANQGSEA. The CDR3 is CSEDQGGNEQFF. The CDR3 DNA sequence: TGCAGCGAAGACCAGGGGGGGAATGAGCAGTTCTTC.

V and J are TRBV19 and TRBJ1-2; the D is unclear. The CDR3 has 12 amino acids. Trimming left V 3 bases short and J 3 bases short, with 5 bases between. Germline CDR1 reads LNHDA; CDR2 reads SQIVND (reference sequence). CDR3: CASSISDYGYTF. CDR3 DNA: TGTGCCAGTAGTATCAGCGACTATGGCTACACCTTC.

This clone is deemed large. V and J are TRBV6-8 and TRBJ2-3; D remains ambiguous. Germline lookup yields CDR1 MNHGY and CDR2 SAAAGT. The CDR3 totals 12 residues. V was clipped by 5 bases and J by 6 bases, with 9 bases between them. DNA of the CDR3: TGTGCCAGCAGTGACGCGCGGGATACGCAGTATTTT. Translation gives CASSDARDTQYF.

This clone is medium-sized within its sample. The chain has TRBV11-3 and TRBJ1-2, with TRBD1 identical over 9 bases. This CDR3 is built from 17 residues. V trimming: 4 bases; J trimming: 4 bases; junction bases outside the gene matches: 13. The V gene's germline CDR1 is SGHNT and CDR2 YENEEA. The CDR3 sequence is CASSSKPGQGSVYGYTF. As DNA, the CDR3 is TGTGCCAGCAGCTCGAAACCGGGACAGGGTTCAGTCTATGGCTACACCTTC. The variable domain in full, with the rest retrieved from reference TRBV11-3 and TRBJ1-2, is EAGVVQSPRYKIIEKKQPVAFWCNPISGHNTLYWYLQNLGQGPELLIRYENEEAVDDSQLPKDRFSAERLKGVDSTLKIQPAELGDSAVYLCASSSKPGQGSVYGYTFGSGTRLTVV.

The rearrangement joins TRBV19 to TRBJ2-3, with TRBD2 identical over 12 bases. This CDR3 is built from 16 residues. The germline gives CDR1 LNHDA, CDR2 SQIVND (reference sequence). Germline trimming cut 9 bases from V and 2 bases from J; bases unmatched to any gene: 9. The CDR3 reads CASSTGLAGNTDTQYF. The CDR3 coding sequence is TGTGCCAGCTCAACCGGACTAGCGGGGAACACAGATACGCAGTATTTT.

V and J are TRBV12-5 and TRBJ1-5; 9 bases fit TRBD1. The germline V gene encodes CDR1 LGHNT and CDR2 FRNRAP. Trimming cost V 1 base and J 8 bases; bases outside gene matches: 15. The length of the CDR3 is 18 residues. The CDR3 nucleotides are TGTGCTAGTGGTTTGGCTAGGGGACTTGGACAGGGGAAAAAGCCCCAGCATTTT. Translated: CASGLARGLGQGKKPQHF.

V usage is TRBV11-3 and J usage is TRBJ1-3; no clear D. Deletions cut 3 bases from V and 0 bases from J, with 6 bases between. Germline V gene data show CDR1 as SGHNT and CDR2 as YENEEA. The CDR3 covers 14 residues. CDR3 DNA: TGTGCCAGCAGCTTGGGTATCTCTGGAAACACCATATATTTT. It translates to CASSLGISGNTIYF.

The chain employs TRBV14 and TRBJ2-3; D is unclear. The CDR3 runs 11 residues. Between the trimmed V and J ends, which lost 5 bases and 7 bases, there was a span of 7 bases. From germline, CDR1 is SGHDN and CDR2 FVKESK. The CDR3 DNA is TGTGCCAGCAGCTTTCAGAATACGCAGTATTTT. This codes for CASSFQNTQYF. The variable domain in full, completed from reference TRBV14 and TRBJ2-3, reads EAGVTQFPSHSVIEKGQTVTLRCDPISGHDNLYWYRRVMGKEIKFLLHFVKESKQDESGMPNNRFLAERTGGTYSTLKVQPAELEDSGVYFCASSFQNTQYFGPGTRLTVL.

This clone has a handful of counts. The rearrangement joins TRBV11-3 to TRBJ1-6; TRBD1 is a possible D gene (6 bases). The V gene lost 4 bases and the J gene lost 6 bases, with 13 bases spanning the gap. This CDR3 is 15 amino acids long. From germline, CDR1 is SGHNT and CDR2 YENEEA. The CDR3 DNA is TGTGCCAGCAGCTGGGACACGAGGACTAATTCACCCCTCCACTTT. It specifies CASSWDTRTNSPLHF.

The rearrangement joins TRBV18 to TRBJ2-2; D is possibly TRBD2 (6 bases). Germline V gene sequence: CDR1 KGHSH, CDR2 LQKENI. V shed 4 bases and J shed 3 bases, with 12 bases lying between them. This CDR3 region has 15 residues. The CDR3 sequence is CASSRGSGDTGELFF. As DNA, the CDR3 is TGTGCCAGCTCACGCGGGTCGGGGGACACCGGGGAGCTGTTTTTT.

The rearrangement joins TRBV5-1 to TRBJ1-1; D might be TRBD1 (5 bases). CDR1 and CDR2 from the germline V gene are SGHRS and YFSETQ. V shed 4 bases and J shed 1 base, with 11 bases lying between them. This CDR3 comprises 14 residues. CDR3 in DNA: TGCGCCAGCAGCCTGGGGGTCCCGAACACTGAAGCTTTCTTT. Residues: CASSLGVPNTEAFF.

In this sample, this clone turned up a few times. The chain employs TRBV10-3 and TRBJ1-1; TRBD1 aligns across 9 bases. The V gene end was trimmed by 10 bases and the J gene end by 3 bases; junction bases not matched to a gene: 6. Germline CDR1 reads ENHRY; CDR2 reads SYGVKD. This CDR3 spans 13 amino acids. The chain's CDR3 is CASQGQGYTEAFF. CDR3 sequence (DNA): TGTGCCAGCCAGGGACAGGGTTACACTGAAGCTTTCTTT.

The chain employs TRBV11-3 and TRBJ1-2; D call uncertain. Germline V lookup: CDR1 SGHNT, CDR2 YENEEA. The CDR3 covers 14 residues. With 5 bases removed from V and 8 bases from J, the gap between germline ends came to 18 bases. CDR3 in DNA: TGTGCCAGCAGCACGGCAGGAGTCTCCTTGGGCTACACCTTC. Protein sequence: CASSTAGVSLGYTF.

This chain links TRBV10-2 with TRBJ1-2; unclear D gene. Trimming removed 2 bases from V and 1 base from J, with 17 bases in between. The CDR3 spans 17 residues. The germline CDR1 and CDR2 sequences are WSHSY and SAAADI. The DNA of the CDR3 is TGCGCCAGCAGTGAGCTCTTAGGACTCGCGGGTAACTATGGCTACACCTTC. Its protein is CASSELLGLAGNYGYTF.

The chain couples TRBV30 to TRBJ2-4; a weak D match, TRBD1 (6 bases). V was clipped by 0 bases and J by 8 bases, with 8 bases between them. The CDR3 is made up of 12 amino acids. The V gene's germline CDR1 is GTSNPN and CDR2 SVGIG (reference sequence). CDR3 in DNA: TGTGCCTGGAGTGTTGCAGGGGACATTCAGTACTTC. It specifies CAWSVAGDIQYF.

The chain has TRBV30 and TRBJ2-3; D remains unclear. Trimming took 2 bases from V and 1 from J, leaving 4 bases between them. Germline CDR1 is GTSNPN and CDR2 is SVGIG (reference sequence). This CDR3 has 12 residues. The CDR3: CAWSSGTDTQYF. The CDR3 DNA reads TGTGCCTGGAGTTCGGGCACAGATACGCAGTATTTT.

The chain carries TRBV29-1 and TRBJ2-6; the D is unclear. The germline CDR1 and CDR2 sequences are SQVTM and ANQGSEA. Trimming removed 2 bases from V and 4 bases from J, with 3 bases in between. There are 12 residues in the CDR3. The CDR3 sequence: CSVESGANVLTF. In DNA form, the CDR3 reads TGCAGCGTTGAATCGGGGGCCAACGTCCTGACTTTC.

This clone turned up a few times. This chain links TRBV6-8 with TRBJ1-6; weak D call: TRBD1 (5 bases). The germline V and J ends were trimmed by 1 base and 10 bases, with 11 bases remaining between them. The CDR3 contains 14 residues. Germline V lookup: CDR1 MNHGY, CDR2 SAAAGT. The CDR3 DNA sequence: TGTGCCAGCAGTTACTTAGGGGTACGATCACCCCTCCACTTT. Translating gives CASSYLGVRSPLHF.

Within the sample, this clone is large. The V gene is TRBV7-2, the J gene TRBJ2-7, with 10 positions matching TRBD1. The junction had 4 bases not matched to a gene; V was cut back by 5 bases and J by 6 bases. CDR3 size: 13 residues. CDR1 is SGHTA, CDR2 FQGNSA, per germline. CDR3 sequence (DNA): TGTGCCAGCAGCATCGGGACAGGGGCCGAGCAGTACTTC. Its protein product is CASSIGTGAEQYF.

In its sample, this clone is large. This chain links TRBV6-8 with TRBJ1-2; no definite D call. The CDR3 sequence is 14 residues long. Trimming pared 5 bases from V and 5 bases from J, leaving 15 bases between. The germline gives CDR1 MNHGY, CDR2 SAAAGT. The DNA for the CDR3 is TGTGCCAGCAGTCCTCTGACGGGCCTTTATGGCTACACCTTC. Translating it yields CASSPLTGLYGYTF.

This clone was detected once. The chain employs TRBV16 and TRBJ2-7; the D gene could be TRBD1 or TRBD2 (5 bases each). The CDR3 runs 13 residues. V was pared by 4 bases and J by 0 bases, with 7 bases between. Germline V gene sequence: CDR1 KGHSY, CDR2 FQNENV. CDR3 DNA sequence: TGTGCCAGCAGCCGGGGGAGCTCCTACGAGCAGTACTTC. Amino acids: CASSRGSSYEQYF.

The chain joins TRBV9 to TRBJ1-2; no definite D call. This CDR3 comprises 12 residues. Germline CDR1 SGDLS, CDR2 YYNGEE. V was cut by 0 bases and J by 5 bases, with 5 bases left in between. CDR3 sequence: CASSVASYGYTF. DNA of the CDR3: TGTGCCAGCAGCGTAGCTTCGTATGGCTACACCTTC. Combining the CDR3 with reference TRBV9 and TRBJ1-2 gives the whole variable domain DSGVTQTPKHLITATGQRVTLRCSPRSGDLSVYWYQQSLDQGLQFLIQYYNGEERAKGNILERFSAQQFPDLHSELNLSSLELGDSALYFCASSVASYGYTFGSGTRLTVV.

This clone was detected only a few times. The chain uses TRBV6-8 and TRBJ1-3; D may be TRBD1 (6 bases). CDR1 and CDR2 (germline): MNHGY, SAAAGT. CDR3 length equals 14 residues. V lost 5 bases to trimming and J lost 2 bases, with 10 bases between them. CDR3 in amino acids: CASSTQGAGNTIYF. In DNA form, the CDR3 reads TGTGCCAGCAGTACACAGGGTGCTGGAAACACCATATATTTT.

V is TRBV11-3 and J is TRBJ1-2; 8 bases align to TRBD1. The ends lost 3 bases at V and 7 bases at J; junction bases unmatched: 10. Germline CDR1 reads SGHNT; CDR2 reads YENEEA. CDR3 length: 15 residues. The CDR3 sequence: CASSLDQGARSGYTF. CDR3 coding DNA: TGTGCCAGCAGCTTGGATCAGGGGGCAAGGAGTGGCTACACCTTC.

This clone has just a few counts. The chain links TRBV4-1 to TRBJ2-7; TRBD1 agrees at 7 bases. The CDR3 is 16 amino acids. CDR1 and CDR2 (germline): MGHRA, YSYEKL. The V gene end was trimmed by 4 bases and the J gene end by 1 base; junction bases not matched to a gene: 10. CDR3 amino acids: CASSLHRGSPSYEQYF. Written as DNA, the CDR3 is TGCGCCAGCAGCCTCCACAGGGGTTCCCCTTCCTACGAGCAGTACTTC.

This rearrangement joins TRBV29-1 to TRBJ1-2; 7 bases map to TRBD1. The CDR3 consists of 13 residues. CDR1 and CDR2 from the germline V gene are SQVTM and ANQGSEA. The ends lost 3 bases at V and 5 bases at J; junction bases unmatched: 6. In DNA form, the CDR3 reads TGCAGCGTTGATAAAGGGGGCTGGTATGGCTACACCTTC. This gives the protein CSVDKGGWYGYTF.

A few counts support this clone. The V and J genes are TRBV18 and TRBJ1-1; D not certain. Germline CDR1 KGHSH, CDR2 LQKENI. This CDR3 comprises 13 residues. Trimming cost V 2 bases and J 1 base, with 5 bases left between them. The CDR3, as DNA: TGTGCCAGCTCACCATGGGAGAACACTGAAGCTTTCTTT. This encodes CASSPWENTEAFF.

This clone was counted only a few times. The chain uses TRBV9 and TRBJ2-5; D ambiguous. This CDR3 contains 12 residues. V dropped 5 bases and J dropped 7 bases, with 12 bases sitting between them. Germline CDR1 is SGDLS and CDR2 is YYNGEE. The DNA for the CDR3 is TGTGCCAGCAGTGTTGATGGGATGACCCAGTACTTC. Its protein is CASSVDGMTQYF.

The rearrangement links TRBV19 to TRBJ1-5, with D perhaps matching TRBD1 (6 bases). The CDR3 is 13 residues long. Trimming pared 11 bases from V and 4 bases from J, leaving 15 bases between. CDR1 is LNHDA, CDR2 SQIVND, per germline (reference sequence). The CDR3 DNA sequence: TGTGCCTCCCTAGGGCAGGGGAATCAGCCCCAGCATTTT. It yields the protein CASLGQGNQPQHF.